This T cell receptor (beta chain) stems from a study of beta chain features in type 1 diabetes. Expressed TCRB transcripts were sequenced because the entire RNA isolate underwent reverse transcription. TCRdb's copy holds only in-frame clones and misses some; the assay was immunoSEQ multiplex PCR. Counted here are approximately 100,000 clones, roughly 40% occurring once; the ten biggest clones make up 0.065%. Germline lookup yields CDR1 SGHRS and CDR2 YFSETQ. Trimming took off 4 bases at V and 4 bases at J, with 10 bases between the two ends. This CDR3 is 13 amino acids long. Notes on the study in general: Diminished insertions and augmented deletions at VDJ junctions characterized type 1 diabetes patients. Any HLA effect on TCRB rearrangement was left unresolved by small sub-analyses.

Comment on this clone: Its antigen is undetermined.

Every donor had blood drawn once into heparin, approximately 120 mL on average. Isolation of CD4+ naive, central memory, regulatory and stem cell-like memory cells was achieved by sorting via CD45RO/CCR7/CD25/CD127/CD95/CD27. Material for sequencing was stem cell memory CD4+ T cells from blood. The TCR was taken from a woman younger than 30 in good health. The chain joins TRBV5-1 to TRBJ2-3; D might be TRBD2 (5 bases). The DNA for the CDR3 is TGCGCCAGCAGCCTGAGAGCGGCAGATACGCAGTATTTT. Protein product: CASSLRAADTQYF.